The rows below give T cell receptor beta chains drawn from one sample of a study of vaccination and CD4 T cells after COVID-19. Each CDR3 protein gets one entry after TCRdb re-called the PCR reads with MiXCR. The data hold 9,500 to 15,000 distinct CDR3 sequences, with around 46% observed a single time. Their antigens remain unidentified. Material for sequencing was CD4+ T cells from blood, cultured in vitro. Source of these receptors: a human donor who had recovered from COVID-19. CDR3s include the opening cysteine and the closing phenylalanine or tryptophan. A D gene is named only where the DNA matches it firmly. The listing skips clone size in some rows; elsewhere it reads once, few, many or a size class.

size: .
V: TRBV30
D: TRBD1
J: TRBJ1-2
CDR3: CAWRGGQQLFGYTF
DNA: TGTGCCTGGAGGGGGGGACAGCAACTATTTGGCTACACCTTC

size: .
V: TRBV6-2/TRBV6-3
D: .
J: TRBJ2-7
CDR3: CASNRDGYHEQYF
DNA: TGTGCCAGCAACCGGGACGGATACCACGAGCAGTACTTC

size: .
V: TRBV7-2
D: .
J: TRBJ2-7
CDR3: CASSPFPRGRDEQYF
DNA: TGTGCCAGCAGCCCCTTTCCCCGGGGCCGCGACGAGCAGTACTTC

size: .
V: TRBV7-9
D: .
J: TRBJ1-1
CDR3: CASSLAQGQAFF
DNA: TGTGCCAGCAGCTTAGCGCAGGGGCAAGCTTTCTTT

size: .
V: TRBV18
D: .
J: TRBJ2-2
CDR3: CASSPDYAGELFF
DNA: TGTGCCAGCTCACCGGACTATGCCGGGGAGCTGTTTTTT

size: .
V: TRBV30
D: .
J: TRBJ2-1
CDR3: CAWSNNRDNEQFF
DNA: TGTGCCTGGAGTAATAACAGGGACAATGAGCAGTTCTTC

size: few
V: TRBV6-2/TRBV6-3
D: .
J: TRBJ2-4
CDR3: CASSYSRDIAKNIQYF
DNA: TGTGCCAGCAGTTACTCGCGGGATATAGCCAAAAACATTCAGTACTTC

size: .
V: TRBV7-9
D: .
J: TRBJ2-1
CDR3: CASSFPRNEQFF
DNA: TGTGCCAGCAGCTTCCCGAGAAATGAGCAGTTCTTC

size: .
V: TRBV6-1
D: TRBD2
J: TRBJ2-3
CDR3: CASRPGTSGLTDTQYF
DNA: TGTGCCAGCAGACCTGGGACTAGCGGCCTCACAGATACGCAGTATTTT

size: .
V: TRBV28
D: TRBD1
J: TRBJ1-5
CDR3: CASSLRTGGGNQPQHF
DNA: TGTGCCAGCAGTCTTCGGACAGGGGGCGGCAATCAGCCCCAGCATTTT

size: few
V: TRBV20-1
D: TRBD1
J: TRBJ1-1
CDR3: CSARDRTGGDTEAFF
DNA: TGCAGTGCTAGAGACCGGACAGGGGGGGACACTGAAGCTTTCTTT

size: few
V: TRBV20-1
D: .
J: TRBJ1-5
CDR3: CSARKQFSNQPQHF
DNA: TGCAGTGCTAGAAAACAGTTTAGCAATCAGCCCCAGCATTTT

size: .
V: TRBV20-1
D: .
J: TRBJ2-5
CDR3: CSARTRLAERETQYF
DNA: TGCAGTGCTAGAACGAGACTCGCGGAAAGAGAGACCCAGTACTTC

size: .
V: TRBV7-9
D: .
J: TRBJ2-5
CDR3: CASSSDPPETQYF
DNA: TGTGCCAGCAGCTCGGACCCCCCGGAGACCCAGTACTTC

size: .
V: TRBV27
D: TRBD2
J: TRBJ2-5
CDR3: CASSPLFGRGAETQYF
DNA: TGTGCCAGCAGCCCCCTATTTGGGCGGGGGGCAGAGACCCAGTACTTC

size: .
V: TRBV6-1
D: TRBD1
J: TRBJ1-2
CDR3: CASRRTGDYGYTF
DNA: TGTGCCAGCAGACGGACAGGGGACTATGGCTACACCTTC

size: .
V: TRBV29-1
D: .
J: TRBJ2-5
CDR3: CNVENGVLGETQYF
DNA: TGCAACGTGGAGAATGGGGTACTAGGGGAGACCCAGTACTTC

size: .
V: TRBV28
D: TRBD2
J: TRBJ2-3
CDR3: CASSRGGSADTQYF
DNA: TGTGCCAGCAGTCGGGGGGGCTCCGCAGATACGCAGTATTTT

size: .
V: TRBV20-1
D: TRBD2
J: TRBJ2-1
CDR3: CSALSRSGSHSYNEQFF
DNA: TGCAGTGCCCTCTCTAGGAGCGGGAGCCACTCCTACAATGAGCAGTTCTTC

size: .
V: TRBV5-1
D: .
J: TRBJ2-3
CDR3: CASSPGWITDTQYF
DNA: TGCGCCAGCAGCCCCGGATGGATCACAGATACGCAGTATTTT

size: .
V: TRBV20-1
D: .
J: TRBJ2-3
CDR3: CSASPGRPSFTDTQYF
DNA: TGCAGTGCTAGCCCTGGACGGCCCTCTTTCACAGATACGCAGTATTTT

size: .
V: TRBV2
D: .
J: TRBJ2-7
CDR3: CASSRSDEQYF
DNA: TGTGCCAGCAGCCGGTCGGACGAGCAGTACTTC

size: .
V: TRBV28
D: .
J: TRBJ2-7
CDR3: CASIGSDEQYF
DNA: TGTGCCAGCATAGGTTCCGACGAGCAGTACTTC